The rows below give T cell receptor beta chains drawn from one sample of a study of shared clonotypes between healthy human individuals. Assay: immunoSEQ multiplex PCR; the TCRdb copy retains only in-frame clones and omits some. The table includes approximately 1,000,000 clones, approximately 80% detected once. Sequenced material: memory CD4+ T cells from PBMCs. The receptors were sampled from a man aged 18 to 35 in good health. Some clones in this sample may be carry-over from other donors' samples. The CDR3 runs from the conserved cysteine through the conserved F or W. The D gene is left open where the match is weak. Where a row states a size, it is once, few, many or the class of an expanded clone; other rows omit it.

>NA|TRBV7-7|NA|TRBJ2-7
CASSLGEGAYEQYF
TGTGCCAGCAGCTTAGGGGAGGGGGCCTACGAGCAGTACTTC
>NA|TRBV5-4|NA|TRBJ1-4
CASSFPGTGEKLFF
TGTGCCAGCAGCTTTCCCGGGACGGGAGAAAAACTGTTTTTT
>NA|TRBV14|NA|TRBJ2-7
CASSQALRDGSSYEQYF
TGTGCCAGCAGCCAGGCGTTACGGGACGGGAGCTCCTACGAGCAGTACTTC
>TRBD1|TRBV6-5|many|TRBJ1-4
CASSYGETGGSGKLFF
TGTGCCAGCAGTTACGGAGAGACAGGGGGCTCGGGAAAACTGTTTTTT
>TRBD2|TRBV30|NA|TRBJ2-5
CACMLAERQETQYF
TGTGCCTGCATGCTAGCGGAGCGACAAGAGACCCAGTACTTC
>TRBD1|TRBV5-1|NA|TRBJ1-1
CASSPRQGDGTEAFF
TGCGCCAGCAGCCCTCGACAGGGGGACGGCACTGAAGCTTTCTTT
>TRBD1|TRBV27|NA|TRBJ1-1
CASSLEGADTEAFF
TGTGCCAGCAGTTTAGAGGGGGCGGACACTGAAGCTTTCTTT
>NA|TRBV29-1|NA|TRBJ1-1
CSVERQLNTEAFF
TGCAGCGTTGAACGCCAATTAAACACTGAAGCTTTCTTT
>TRBD2|TRBV5-1|NA|TRBJ2-7
CASSLAQLAGTYEQYF
TGCGCCAGCAGCTTGGCCCAACTAGCGGGGACCTACGAGCAGTACTTC
>NA|TRBV28|NA|TRBJ1-2
CASSLYPGVLRDGYTF
TGTGCCAGCAGTCTTTATCCAGGAGTTCTGAGGGATGGCTACACCTTC
>NA|TRBV5-4|NA|TRBJ2-1
CASSPPPGSGNNEQFF
TGTGCCAGCAGCCCGCCCCCCGGGAGCGGCAACAATGAGCAGTTCTTC
>NA|TRBV4-2|NA|TRBJ2-1
CASSQDFDGNNEQFF
TGTGCCAGCAGCCAAGATTTCGACGGAAACAATGAGCAGTTCTTC
>TRBD2|TRBV30|NA|TRBJ2-7
CAWSLVAGYEQYF
TGTGCCTGGAGTTTGGTAGCGGGCTACGAGCAGTACTTC
>TRBD2|TRBV28|NA|TRBJ2-5
CASTPSPRRGRGQETQYF
TGTGCCAGCACACCGTCGCCCCGGCGGGGGAGGGGCCAAGAGACCCAGTACTTC
>TRBD1|TRBV6-1|few|TRBJ1-5
CASGQEANQPQHF
TGTGCCAGCGGACAGGAGGCCAATCAGCCCCAGCATTTT
>NA|TRBV5-1|NA|TRBJ1-4
CASSPGQGWEEKLFF
TGCGCCAGCAGCCCGGGCCAGGGATGGGAGGAAAAACTGTTTTTT
>NA|TRBV18|NA|TRBJ1-2
CASSPDGGYGYTF
TGTGCCAGCTCCCCCGACGGGGGCTATGGCTACACCTTC
>NA|TRBV28|NA|TRBJ2-3
CASSLRGATQYF
TGTGCCAGCAGTTTACGGGGGGCTACGCAGTATTTT
>TRBD2|TRBV25-1|NA|TRBJ2-3
CASSGLAGITDTQYF
TGTGCCAGCAGTGGTCTAGCGGGAATCACAGATACGCAGTATTTT
>NA|TRBV5-1|NA|TRBJ1-3
CASSLATGVSGNTIYF
TGCGCCAGCAGCTTGGCTACAGGCGTCTCTGGAAACACCATATATTTT
>TRBD1|TRBV5-1|NA|TRBJ2-2
CASSFYSGGSGELFF
TGCGCCAGCAGCTTTTACTCAGGGGGAAGCGGGGAGCTGTTTTTT
>NA|TRBV28|NA|TRBJ1-2
CASSLQRDYGYTF
TGTGCCAGCAGTTTACAACGCGACTATGGCTACACCTTC
>TRBD1|TRBV7-9|once|TRBJ1-2
CASSSLRDSNYGYTF
TGTGCCAGCAGCTCTTTAAGGGACAGCAACTATGGCTACACCTTC
>TRBD2|TRBV29-1|NA|TRBJ2-1
CSVEGGRGAFNEQFF
TGCAGCGTTGAAGGCGGGAGGGGGGCATTCAATGAGCAGTTCTTC
>NA|TRBV28|NA|TRBJ2-7
CASSSRQARPREQYF
TGTGCCAGCAGTTCAAGACAGGCTAGACCACGAGAGCAGTACTTC
>NA|TRBV11-1|NA|TRBJ2-3
CASSFSPGATDTQYF
TGTGCCAGCAGCTTTAGCCCAGGCGCTACAGATACGCAGTATTTT
>NA|TRBV7-8|NA|TRBJ2-5
CASSPVWGVGETQYF
TGTGCCAGCAGCCCGGTTTGGGGGGTCGGGGAGACCCAGTACTTC
>NA|TRBV11-1|NA|TRBJ1-3
CASSPPGPRGNTIYF
TGTGCCAGCAGCCCCCCAGGGCCGCGCGGAAACACCATATATTTT
>NA|TRBV6-6|few|TRBJ2-7
CASSYSIGNYEQYF
TGTGCCAGCAGTTACTCGATCGGCAACTACGAGCAGTACTTC
>NA|TRBV19|NA|TRBJ1-5
CASSTLGGADQPQHF
TGTGCCAGTAGTACCCTTGGGGGGGCCGATCAGCCCCAGCATTTT
>TRBD1|TRBV4-1|NA|TRBJ2-3
CASSQAHRGLTTQYF
TGCGCCAGCAGCCAAGCTCACAGGGGCTTAACTACGCAGTATTTT
>NA|TRBV28|NA|TRBJ2-1
CASRAAPQQFNEQFF
TGTGCCAGCAGAGCTGCCCCCCAGCAGTTCAATGAGCAGTTCTTC